This T cell receptor (beta chain) was identified in a study of blood T cells in healthy people across ages. A second PCR, run for roughly 7 to 11 cycles, used a sample-barcoded 5' primer plus a J-beta primer mix. TCRdb reprocessed the 5' RACE reads with MiXCR, giving one entry per CDR3 protein. The data contain roughly 800,000 distinct CDR3 sequences, 20% to 25% of them seen just once; the ten biggest clones take up under 9.5%. The table lists this clonotype with many counts. The CDR3 totals 13 residues. J was trimmed by 5 bases and V by 6 bases; bases with no gene match: 4. Germline CDR1 reads MNHEY; CDR2 reads SVGAGI. The same data also went into a second study, on T cells of mothers and their children.

The gene calls are TRBV6-5 and TRBJ2-7, with 10 bases matching TRBD1. The sample comprised blood. This receptor was identified in a boy between 10 and 17 years old in good health. CDR3 amino acids: CASRETGGNEQYF. In DNA, the CDR3 is TGTGCCAGCAGGGAGACAGGGGGCAACGAGCAGTACTTC.